This record concerns one T cell receptor (beta chain) sequence. The sample comes from a study of regulatory T cells in long-lasting Graves disease. Sample time point: newly diagnosed GD, antithyroid drugs for less than 3 months. After RNA was extracted from PBMCs, the TCR library was made from it. Libraries of TCR beta came from iRepertoire HTBI primers plus Arm-PCR of CDR3 regions. TCRdb processed the multiplex PCR reads anew with MiXCR; each CDR3 protein has one entry. The data contain around 400,000 distinct CDR3 sequences, 15% to 19% of them singletons. The TCR originated in a female donor with Graves disease. Here the sequenced sample was peripheral blood mononuclear cells (PBMCs), taken at new diagnosis, from a patient treated with antithyroid drugs.

CDR3 in amino acids: CASRDKLENYGYTF. The CDR3 nucleotides read TGTGCCAGCAGGGACAAATTGGAGAACTATGGCTACACCTTC. The rearrangement uses TRBV2 and TRBJ1-2; D might be TRBD1 (5 bases). V dropped 6 bases and J dropped 2 bases, with 13 bases sitting between them. The CDR3 is 14 residues long. Germline V gene data show CDR1 as SNHLY and CDR2 as FYNNEI.